The 21 T cell receptor beta chains below come from one sample, sequenced in a study of T cells in Graves' hyperthyroidism and ophthalmopathy. Amplified TCR beta CDR3 regions came from RNA transcripts. HTBI primers were employed in a first-round RT-PCR of the TCR CDR3. MiXCR, run by TCRdb on the multiplex PCR reads, gives a single entry per CDR3 protein. The sample includes 650,000 to 800,000 distinct CDR3 sequences, 45% seen only once; the top ten take more than 7%. Sequenced material: peripheral blood or thyroid tissue (not recorded which). Receptor source: an adult man with Graves' disease, either hyperthyroidism or ophthalmopathy (not recorded which).

This clonotype has just one count. J is TRBJ1-4 and V is TRBV29-1, with TRBD1 matching over 7 bases. The germline CDR1 and CDR2 sequences are SQVTM and ANQGSEA. With 6 bases clipped from V and 8 bases from J, the junction kept 9 bases outside the gene matches. The CDR3 runs 13 residues. For the CDR3, the DNA is TGCAGCGTGGACGACAGGGCGGGAGAAAAACTGTTTTTT. Encoded protein: CSVDDRAGEKLFF. The variable domain in full, with the rest retrieved from reference TRBV29-1 and TRBJ1-4, is SAVISQKPSRDICQRGTSLTIQCQVDSQVTMMFWYRQQPGQSLTLIATANQGSEATYESGFVIDKFPISRPNLTFSTLTVSNMSPEDSSIYLCSVDDRAGEKLFFGSGTQLSVL.

V gene TRBV7-6 combines with J gene TRBJ1-2, with 7 bases identical to TRBD1. The germline V gene has CDR1 SGHVS and CDR2 FNYEAQ. Unmatched junction bases numbered 6, after V lost 6 bases and J lost 11 bases. The length of the CDR3 is 11 residues. The CDR3 DNA reads TGTGCCAGCAGATGGACAGGCGGGTACACCTTC. Protein: CASRWTGGYTF. The complete variable domain, with remaining parts taken from reference TRBV7-6 and TRBJ1-2, reads GAGVSQSPRYKVTKRGQDVALRCDPISGHVSLYWYRQALGQGPEFLTYFNYEAQQDKSGLPNDRFSAERPEGSISTLTIQRTEQRDSAMYRCASRWTGGYTFGSGTRLTVV.

The chain couples TRBV9 to TRBJ2-7; 14 nucleotides agree with TRBD2. The CDR3 loop spans 15 amino acids. Germline V CDR1 and CDR2: SGDLS, YYNGEE. V trimming: 3 bases; J trimming: 3 bases; junction bases outside the gene matches: 2. CDR3 nucleotide sequence: TGTGCCAGCAGCGCGGGACTAGCGGGGGACTACGAGCAGTACTTC. Its protein product is CASSAGLAGDYEQYF.

This clonotype appeared a few times. The DNA for the CDR3 is TGTGCCAGCAGCCCGGACTACACTGAAGCTTTCTTT. It specifies CASSPDYTEAFF. The chain couples TRBV7-6 to TRBJ1-1, with unresolved D. Germline-derived CDR1 and CDR2 are SGHVS and FNYEAQ. The CDR3 covers 12 residues. V lost 5 bases to trimming and J lost 3 bases, with 7 bases between them.

The chain carries TRBV20-1 and TRBJ1-6; no firm D call. Per the germline V gene, CDR1 is DFQATT and CDR2 is SNEGSKA (reference sequence). V dropped 1 base and J dropped 1 base, with 17 bases sitting between them. The CDR3 consists of 18 residues. The CDR3 DNA is TGCAGTGCTAGAGTAGGAGGTTACGCTAGGTCCTATAATTCACCCCTCCACTTT. It is translated as CSARVGGYARSYNSPLHF.

The genes are TRBV12-3 or TRBV12-4 and TRBJ1-6, with TRBD1 as a possible D gene (5 bases). CDR3 size: 13 residues. Trimming shortened V by 6 bases and J by 7 bases, and 10 bases separated the two germline ends. CDR3 sequence (DNA): TGTGCCAGCAGACCGGGACCGAATTCACCCCTCCACTTT. Its protein is CASRPGPNSPLHF.

The DNA for the CDR3 is TGTGCCAGCAGCGACGCTCACAGGGGAGTCGGACTGTTTTTT. Residues: CASSDAHRGVGLFF. V and J are TRBV9 and TRBJ1-4, with 7 nucleotides matching TRBD1. Unmatched junction bases numbered 12, after V lost 3 bases and J lost 13 bases. Germline CDR1 SGDLS, CDR2 YYNGEE. This CDR3 is built from 14 residues.

This clonotype has a count of ten or more. The chain employs TRBV25-1 and TRBJ2-5; perhaps TRBD2 as D (5 bases). CDR1 and CDR2 from the germline V gene are MGHDK and SYGVNS. The CDR3 is made up of 14 amino acids. V was shortened by 5 bases and J by 4 bases, with 14 bases between the two germline ends. The DNA of the CDR3 is TGTGCCAGCAGTAGCGGCAACATACGAGAGACCCAGTACTTC. Its translation: CASSSGNIRETQYF. Looking up the rest from reference TRBV25-1 and TRBJ2-5 gives the full variable domain: EADIYQTPRYLVIGTGKKITLECSQTMGHDKMYWYQQDPGMELHLIHYSYGVNSTEKGDLSSESTVSRIRTEHFPLTLESARPSHTSQYLCASSSGNIRETQYFGPGTRLLVL.

V usage is TRBV19 and J usage is TRBJ2-7; 8 nucleotides match TRBD1. With 6 bases clipped from V and 2 bases from J, the junction kept 12 bases outside the gene matches. Germline V gene data show CDR1 as LNHDA and CDR2 as SQIVND (reference sequence). The CDR3 sequence is 16 residues long. The CDR3 DNA is TGTGCCAGTAGAATAAGACATGGACAGGGCGCCTACGAGCAGTACTTC. Translated, it gives CASRIRHGQGAYEQYF.

This clonotype has only a few counts. The chain is built from TRBV9 and TRBJ1-3; D is uncertain. Trimming cost V 0 bases and J 0 bases, with 7 bases left between them. Germline V gives CDR1 SGDLS, CDR2 YYNGEE. There are 15 residues in the CDR3. CDR3 protein: CASSVDAHSGNTIYF. The CDR3, as DNA: TGTGCCAGCAGCGTAGATGCGCACTCTGGAAACACCATATATTTT.

This clonotype was counted between two and nine times. The chain uses TRBV7-9 and TRBJ2-2, with D unclear. The V end lost 5 bases, the J end lost 1 base, and 14 bases lay between the germline ends. The CDR3 extends over 16 amino acids. The germline CDR1 and CDR2 sequences are SEHNR and FQNEAQ (reference sequence). The CDR3 DNA reads as TGTGCCAGCAGCGACATTAAACCGAAGAACACCGGGGAGCTGTTTTTT. Translating gives CASSDIKPKNTGELFF.

The gene calls are TRBV2 and TRBJ1-1; 7 bases are a match to TRBD1. The CDR3 is made up of 15 amino acids. V was clipped by 6 bases and J by 3 bases; unmatched bases: 10. Per the germline V gene, CDR1 is SNHLY and CDR2 is FYNNEI. The chain's CDR3 is CASSPIGQEDTEAFF. The CDR3, as DNA: TGTGCCAGCAGCCCCATTGGACAGGAGGACACTGAAGCTTTCTTT.

As to this clonotype: This may be a read error, as it is one base from a much larger clone. The conserved phenylalanine or tryptophan is not found at the CDR3 terminus, so this likely reflects a read error. The J gene is TRBJ1-1, the V gene TRBV29-1, with D tentatively TRBD1 (6 bases). The germline CDR1 and CDR2 sequences are SQVTM and ANQGSEA. V was cut by 0 bases and J by 0 bases, with 11 bases left in between. The CDR3 is 15 amino acids. The CDR3 reads CSVEDEQGVNTEAFL. The CDR3 bases are TGCAGCGTTGAAGATGAACAGGGTGTGAACACTGAAGCTTTCTTG.

Many counts were recorded for this clonotype. V usage is TRBV29-1 and J usage is TRBJ1-1; D uncertain. This CDR3 region has 11 residues. V lost 5 bases and J lost 4, with 8 bases in between. CDR1 is SQVTM and CDR2 is ANQGSEA in the germline V gene. The CDR3 sequence is CSVSWGTEAFF. The DNA of the CDR3 is TGCAGCGTTTCTTGGGGCACTGAAGCTTTCTTT.

The chain has TRBV2 and TRBJ1-1; D is undetermined. Germline V lookup: CDR1 SNHLY, CDR2 FYNNEI. V shed 3 bases and J shed 4 bases, with 15 bases lying between them. The CDR3 sequence is 15 residues long. CDR3 nucleotides: TGTGCCAGCAGTGAGCACCGGGCTTCAAGCACTGAAGCTTTCTTT. Translated: CASSEHRASSTEAFF.

This clonotype occurred a few times. V is TRBV7-8 and J is TRBJ1-2; a possible D gene is TRBD1 (6 bases). The germline gives CDR1 SGHVS, CDR2 FQNEAQ. The V end lost 1 base, the J end lost 5 bases, and 17 bases lay between the germline ends. The CDR3 is 16 amino acids. CDR3 nucleotides: TGTGCCAGCAGCTTAGACGGAGGACAGAAGATTTATGGCTACACCTTC. Translated, it gives CASSLDGGQKIYGYTF.

This clonotype was counted once. This chain connects TRBV15 to TRBJ1-5; 7 nucleotides agree with TRBD1. CDR1 and CDR2 (germline): LNHNV, YYDKDF (reference sequence). The ends lost 4 bases at V and 2 bases at J; junction bases unmatched: 8. This CDR3 is 16 amino acids long. CDR3 loop: CATSISAGGRNQPQHF. The CDR3 bases are TGTGCCACCAGCATTTCCGCAGGGGGACGCAATCAGCCCCAGCATTTT.

This clonotype showed up just a few times. The chain carries TRBV6-5 and TRBJ1-5; D is undetermined. V shed 5 bases and J shed 9 bases, with 11 bases lying between them. Germline V gene sequence: CDR1 MNHEY, CDR2 SVGAGI. The CDR3 runs to 12 residues. The CDR3 coding sequence is TGTGCCAGCAGTGAACGGGATCTGCCCCAGCATTTT. Translating it yields CASSERDLPQHF.

This clonotype showed up just a few times. CDR3 residues: CASAKWGRTGGDSAATYEQYF. In DNA form, the CDR3 reads TGTGCCAGCGCTAAATGGGGTCGGACGGGCGGGGACTCTGCGGCTACCTACGAGCAGTACTTC. The chain carries TRBV7-9 and TRBJ2-7, with D possibly matching TRBD2 (6 bases). CDR3 length: 21 residues. Germline-derived CDR1 and CDR2 are SEHNR and FQNEAQ (reference sequence). Trimming stripped 8 bases from V and 2 bases from J, with 37 bases between.

Comment on this clonotype: A read error is likely, as this CDR3 ends without the conserved phenylalanine or tryptophan. J is TRBJ2-5 and V is TRBV20-1, with 7 bases lining up with TRBD2. With 0 bases clipped from V and 1 base from J, the junction kept 5 bases outside the gene matches. The CDR3 is made up of 15 amino acids. Germline V gene sequence: CDR1 DFQATT, CDR2 SNEGSKA (reference sequence). The CDR3 sequence is CSARDLLAGQETQYL. The DNA for the CDR3 is TGCAGTGCTAGAGATCTATTAGCGGGCCAAGAGACCCAGTACCTC.

This clonotype has only a few counts. The chain is built from TRBV5-1 and TRBJ2-7; D tentatively reads TRBD1 or TRBD2 (5 bases each). Germline CDR1 and CDR2: SGHRS and YFSETQ. Trimming removed 5 bases at V and 5 bases at J, with 20 bases between. The CDR3 is made up of 15 amino acids. The CDR3 DNA is TGCGCCAGCAGGGGGGTTAATTCAAGGGCCCACGAGCAGTACTTC. Protein product: CASRGVNSRAHEQYF. The full variable domain, completed using reference TRBV5-1 and TRBJ2-7, is KAGVTQTPRYLIKTRGQQVTLSCSPISGHRSVSWYQQTPGQGLQFLFEYFSETQRNKGNFPGRFSGRQFSNSRSEMNVSTLELGDSALYLCASRGVNSRAHEQYFGPGTRLTVT.